The following is a T cell receptor beta chain sequence with its context. V lost 5 bases and J lost 7, with 8 bases in between. Germline-derived CDR1 and CDR2 are MDHEN and SYDVKM. This CDR3 spans 12 amino acids. The record originates from a study of blood T cell repertoires in COVID-19. Study information: In each case, the material was cDNA or gDNA derived from T cells, B-cell-depleted T cells, or PBMCs.

Cohort placement rested on clinical history that participants reported themselves. The data were produced by immunoSEQ multiplex PCR, yet TCRdb's version contains in-frame clones alone and is incomplete. The sample gives about 220,000 clones, over 65% of which show up once; around 3.4% is in the top ten. This chain joins TRBV28 and TRBJ1-4; D uncertain. The sample taken for sequencing was PBMCs or T cells enriched from blood (not recorded which). The receptor's source is a woman aged 55-69 years who had recovered from COVID-19. CDR3 sequence: CASSQAGEKLFF. CDR3 in DNA: TGTGCCAGCAGTCAGGCGGGTGAAAAACTGTTTTTT.